The sequence of this TCR beta chain was determined in a study of cytomegalovirus exposure and HLA in healthy donors. Study summary: Drawn from HLA-typed donors, some 80 million unique TCRs were held in an early data release.

Despite likely unrecorded immune exposures, the donors were nominally healthy at the time of sampling. The primer mix had 60 Vbeta and 13 Jbeta primers. TCRdb's copy holds only in-frame clones and misses some; the assay was immunoSEQ multiplex PCR. Of 150,000 to 200,000 clones listed, around 86% were seen once; the top ten hold approximately 6.3%. Whole-study findings and limits: The study listed 150 to 200 cytomegalovirus-associated TCR beta chains. Later analysis placed DRB1 highest and HLA-C lowest in TCR association rates, which differed by HLA locus.

Remarks on this clone: As yet, its antigen is unknown.

Per the germline V gene, CDR1 is MNHNS and CDR2 is SASEGT. The CDR3 runs 16 residues. V dropped 1 base and J dropped 4; count of bases not matched to a gene: 6. This sequence joins TRBV6-1 and TRBJ1-2, with 10 positions matching TRBD1. Sequencing was performed on PBMCs. This clonotype was sampled from a man aged 40-55 years in good health and CMV-seropositive. CDR3 in amino acids: CASSEGPGTGVYGYTF. The CDR3 coding sequence is TGTGCCAGCAGTGAAGGGCCCGGGACAGGGGTCTATGGCTACACCTTC.